The 4 T cell receptor beta chains below all came from one sample that was sequenced in a study of immune evolution from preneoplasia to lung adenocarcinoma listed by TCRdb under 2021. The protocol used for the library was the immunoSEQ multiplex PCR assay. TCRdb re-hosts the immuneACCESS table, in-frame sequences only. Its copies lack some clones; in the studies checked, an unresolved V gene accounts for under half of them, and the cause for the rest is not known. In all, the sample holds 5,500 to 6,500 clones, and almost 80% of those were seen once. Approximately 5.8% of the sample lies in the top ten. Specimen: FFPE minimally invasive lung adenocarcinoma tissue. The cell subset or site tag for this specimen amounts to: micro-invasive lung adenocarcinoma (MIA). Receptors were obtained from a person aged 50-75 years with lung adenocarcinoma.

The J gene is TRBJ1-2, the V gene TRBV7-2; D uncertain. Germline V gene lookup returns CDR1 SGHTA and CDR2 FQGNSA. Between the trimmed V and J ends, which lost 0 bases and 5 bases, there was a span of 13 bases. The length of the CDR3 is 15 residues. The CDR3 reads CASSLAREGIYGYTF. The CDR3 region has the DNA TGTGCCAGCAGCTTAGCAAGGGAGGGCATTTATGGCTACACCTTC.

This clone was detected only a few times. This chain connects TRBV25-1 to TRBJ2-3, with 11 bases fitting TRBD2. Trimming took 9 bases from V and 4 from J; bases not matched to a gene: 6. The germline V gene has CDR1 MGHDK and CDR2 SYGVNS. The CDR3 is made up of 14 amino acids. The CDR3 region is CASRGLAGSDTQYF. The CDR3 DNA is TGTGCCAGTCGAGGACTAGCGGGTTCAGATACGCAGTATTTT. Variable domain in full (rest from reference TRBV25-1 and TRBJ2-3): EADIYQTPRYLVIGTGKKITLECSQTMGHDKMYWYQQDPGMELHLIHYSYGVNSTEKGDLSSESTVSRIRTEHFPLTLESARPSHTSQYLCASRGLAGSDTQYFGPGTRLTVL.

This clone was seen only a few times. This chain links TRBV27 with TRBJ2-1; D may be TRBD1 (5 bases). The CDR3 has 17 amino acids. V was clipped by 2 bases and J by 5 bases, with 19 bases between them. Germline lookup yields CDR1 MNHEY and CDR2 SMNVEV (reference sequence). CDR3 region: CASSLAFRVSNNNEQFF. CDR3 in DNA: TGTGCCAGCAGTTTAGCATTCAGGGTCTCGAACAACAATGAGCAGTTCTTC.

This clone showed up just a few times. For the CDR3, the DNA is TGTGCCAGCAGCTCGTACGGAGAGACCCAGTACTTC. This codes for CASSSYGETQYF. The genes are TRBV7-2 and TRBJ2-5; no clear D. Germline CDR1 is SGHTA and CDR2 is FQGNSA. V shed 4 bases and J shed 4 bases, with 7 bases lying between them. The CDR3 is 12 residues long.